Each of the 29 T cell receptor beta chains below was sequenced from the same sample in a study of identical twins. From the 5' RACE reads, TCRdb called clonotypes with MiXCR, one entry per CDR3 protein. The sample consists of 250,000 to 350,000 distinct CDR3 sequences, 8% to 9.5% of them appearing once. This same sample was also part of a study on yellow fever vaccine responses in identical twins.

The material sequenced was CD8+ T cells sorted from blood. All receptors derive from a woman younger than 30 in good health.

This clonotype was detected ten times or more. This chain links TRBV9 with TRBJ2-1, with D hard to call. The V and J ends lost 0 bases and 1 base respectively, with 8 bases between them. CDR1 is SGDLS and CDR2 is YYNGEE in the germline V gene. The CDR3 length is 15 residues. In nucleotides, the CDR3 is TGTGCCAGCAGCGTAGGTGGTAGGTCCTACAATGAGCAGTTCTTC. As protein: CASSVGGRSYNEQFF.

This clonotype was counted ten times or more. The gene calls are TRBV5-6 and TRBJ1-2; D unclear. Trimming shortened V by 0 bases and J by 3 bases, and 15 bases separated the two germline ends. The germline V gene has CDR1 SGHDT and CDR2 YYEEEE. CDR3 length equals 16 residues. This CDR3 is CASSLEGSRWDYGYTF. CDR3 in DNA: TGTGCCAGCAGCTTGGAGGGCTCCCGGTGGGACTATGGCTACACCTTC.

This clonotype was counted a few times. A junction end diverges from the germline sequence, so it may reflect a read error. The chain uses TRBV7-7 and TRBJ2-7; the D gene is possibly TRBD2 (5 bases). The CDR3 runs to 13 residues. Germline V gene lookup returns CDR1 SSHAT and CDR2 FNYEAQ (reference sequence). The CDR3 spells CASSLWFGDEQYF. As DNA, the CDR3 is TGTGCTAGCAGCTTATGGTTCGGGGACGAGCAGTACTTC.

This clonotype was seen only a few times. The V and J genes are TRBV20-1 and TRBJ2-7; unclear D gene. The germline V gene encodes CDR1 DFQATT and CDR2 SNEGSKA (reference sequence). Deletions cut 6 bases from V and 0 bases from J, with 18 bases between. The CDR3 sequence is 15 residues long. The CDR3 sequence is CSARLRSAISYEQYF. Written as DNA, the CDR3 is TGCAGTGCGAGGCTTCGGTCAGCAATCTCCTACGAGCAGTACTTC.

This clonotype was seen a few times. CDR3 sequence reads: CASSEIAGASTDTQYF. CDR3 DNA: TGTGCCAGCAGTGAAATTGCGGGAGCTAGCACAGATACGCAGTATTTT. The chain employs TRBV25-1 and TRBJ2-3, with 7 nucleotides matching TRBD2. Germline V gene sequence: CDR1 MGHDK, CDR2 SYGVNS. This CDR3 has 16 amino acids. V gave up 2 bases and J gave up 0 bases; unmatched junction bases: 5. The full variable domain, rest sourced from reference TRBV25-1 and TRBJ2-3, is EADIYQTPRYLVIGTGKKITLECSQTMGHDKMYWYQQDPGMELHLIHYSYGVNSTEKGDLSSESTVSRIRTEHFPLTLESARPSHTSQYLCASSEIAGASTDTQYFGPGTRLTVL.

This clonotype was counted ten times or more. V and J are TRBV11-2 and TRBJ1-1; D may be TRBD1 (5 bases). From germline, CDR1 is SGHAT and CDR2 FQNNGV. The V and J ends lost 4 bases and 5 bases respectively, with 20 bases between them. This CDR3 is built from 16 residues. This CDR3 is CASSSPKWGLGTEAFF. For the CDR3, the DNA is TGTGCCAGCAGCTCCCCAAAGTGGGGGTTGGGGACTGAAGCTTTCTTT.

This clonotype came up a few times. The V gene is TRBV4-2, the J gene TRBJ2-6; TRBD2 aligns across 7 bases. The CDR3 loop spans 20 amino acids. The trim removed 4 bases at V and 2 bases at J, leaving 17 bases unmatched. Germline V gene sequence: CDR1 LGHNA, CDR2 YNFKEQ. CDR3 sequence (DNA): TGTGCCAGCAGCCGACGGGACGAAGTCGCTAGCGGAACTGGGGCCAACGTCCTGACTTTC. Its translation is CASSRRDEVASGTGANVLTF.

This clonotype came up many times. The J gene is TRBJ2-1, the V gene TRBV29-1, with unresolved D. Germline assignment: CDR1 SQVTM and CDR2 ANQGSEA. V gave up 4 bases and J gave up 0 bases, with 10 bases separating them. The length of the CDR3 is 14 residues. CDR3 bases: TGCAGCGTTGTGGGTGAGTTCTCCTACAATGAGCAGTTCTTC. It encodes CSVVGEFSYNEQFF.

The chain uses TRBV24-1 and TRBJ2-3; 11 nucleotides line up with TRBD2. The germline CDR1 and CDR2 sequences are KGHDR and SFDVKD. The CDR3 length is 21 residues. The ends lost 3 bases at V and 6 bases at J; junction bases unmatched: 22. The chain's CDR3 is CATSDHTGTSGRSVDVDTQYF. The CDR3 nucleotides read TGTGCCACCAGTGATCACACCGGGACTAGCGGTAGATCGGTAGACGTTGATACGCAGTATTTT.

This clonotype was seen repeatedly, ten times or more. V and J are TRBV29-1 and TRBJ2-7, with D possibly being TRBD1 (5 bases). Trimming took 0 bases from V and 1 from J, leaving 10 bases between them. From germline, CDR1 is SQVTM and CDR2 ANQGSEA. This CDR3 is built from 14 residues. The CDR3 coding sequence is TGCAGCGTTGAAGAAGCCGGACAATCCTACGAGCAGTACTTC. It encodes CSVEEAGQSYEQYF.

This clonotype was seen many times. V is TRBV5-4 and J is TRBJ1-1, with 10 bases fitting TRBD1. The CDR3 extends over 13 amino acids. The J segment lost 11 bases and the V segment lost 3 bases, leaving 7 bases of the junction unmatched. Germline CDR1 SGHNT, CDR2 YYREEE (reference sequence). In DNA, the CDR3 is TGTGCCAGCAGCTGGGGTGGGACAGGGGACGCTTTCTTT. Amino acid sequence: CASSWGGTGDAFF.

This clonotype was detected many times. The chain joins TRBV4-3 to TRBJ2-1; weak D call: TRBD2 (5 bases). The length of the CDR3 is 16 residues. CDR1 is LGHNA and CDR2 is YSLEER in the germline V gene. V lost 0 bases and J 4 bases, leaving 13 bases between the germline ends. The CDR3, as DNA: TGCGCCAGCAGCCAAGATAAGAGCGGAAAGTACAATGAGCAGTTCTTC. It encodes CASSQDKSGKYNEQFF.

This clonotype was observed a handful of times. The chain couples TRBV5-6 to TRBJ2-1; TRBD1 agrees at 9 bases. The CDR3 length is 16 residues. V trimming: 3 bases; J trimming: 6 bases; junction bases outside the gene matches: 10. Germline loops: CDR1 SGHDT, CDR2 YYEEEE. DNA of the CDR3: TGTGCCAGCAGCTCCATCAGGGACAGGGAAGGCAATGAGCAGTTCTTC. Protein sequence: CASSSIRDREGNEQFF.

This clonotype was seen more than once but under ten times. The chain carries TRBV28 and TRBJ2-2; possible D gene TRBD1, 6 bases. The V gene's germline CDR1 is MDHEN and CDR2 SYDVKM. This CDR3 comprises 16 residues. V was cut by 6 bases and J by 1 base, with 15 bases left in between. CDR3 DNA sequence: TGTGCCAGCAGCCTGACCTTGACAGGGAACACCGGGGAGCTGTTTTTT. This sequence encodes CASSLTLTGNTGELFF.

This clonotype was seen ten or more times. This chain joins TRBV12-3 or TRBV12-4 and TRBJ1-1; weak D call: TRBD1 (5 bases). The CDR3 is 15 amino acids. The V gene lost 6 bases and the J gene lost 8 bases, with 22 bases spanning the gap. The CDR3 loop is CASSPTQRMTEEAFF. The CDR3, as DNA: TGTGCCAGCAGCCCGACCCAACGGATGACAGAGGAAGCTTTCTTT.

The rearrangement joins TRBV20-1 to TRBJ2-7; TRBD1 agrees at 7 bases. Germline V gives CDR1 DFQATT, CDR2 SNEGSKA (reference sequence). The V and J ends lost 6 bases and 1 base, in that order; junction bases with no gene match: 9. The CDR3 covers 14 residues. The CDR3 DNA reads TGCAGTGCGAGACAGGGCGGAACATCCTACGAGCAGTACTTC. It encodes CSARQGGTSYEQYF.

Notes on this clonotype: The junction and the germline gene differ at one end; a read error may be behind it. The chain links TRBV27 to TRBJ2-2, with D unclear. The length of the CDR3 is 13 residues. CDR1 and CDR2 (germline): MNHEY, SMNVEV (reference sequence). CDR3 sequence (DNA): TGTTCCAGCAGTTTAATGGCCTCTGGGGAGCTGTTTTTT. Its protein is CSSSLMASGELFF.

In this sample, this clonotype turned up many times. In nucleotides, the CDR3 is TGTGCCAGCAGCTTAGGACTGGACTTGGGCACAGATACGCAGTATTTT. This codes for CASSLGLDLGTDTQYF. The genes are TRBV11-2 and TRBJ2-3; maybe TRBD2 (5 bases). Germline V gene lookup returns CDR1 SGHAT and CDR2 FQNNGV. V was trimmed by 1 base and J by 1 base, leaving 12 bases between them. The CDR3 has 16 amino acids.

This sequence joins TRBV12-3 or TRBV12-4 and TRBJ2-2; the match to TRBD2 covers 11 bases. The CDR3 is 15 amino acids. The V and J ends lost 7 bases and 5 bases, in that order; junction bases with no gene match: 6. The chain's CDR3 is CASNAGLAVTGELFF. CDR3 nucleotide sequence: TGTGCCAGCAATGCGGGACTAGCGGTAACCGGGGAGCTGTTTTTT.

CDR3 DNA: TGTGCCAGCAGCTTAAACAGCGGGAGAAGGAACGAGCAGTACTTC. Translated, it gives CASSLNSGRRNEQYF. The chain combines TRBV7-6 with TRBJ2-7, with 8 bases fitting TRBD2. CDR3 length: 15 amino acids. CDR1 SGHVS and CDR2 FNYEAQ come from the germline V gene. Germline trimming cut 2 bases from V and 5 bases from J; bases unmatched to any gene: 8.

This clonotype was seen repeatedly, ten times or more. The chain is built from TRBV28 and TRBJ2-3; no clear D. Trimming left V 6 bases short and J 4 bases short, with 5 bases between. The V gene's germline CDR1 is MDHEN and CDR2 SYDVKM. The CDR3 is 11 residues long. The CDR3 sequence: CASRHSDTQYF. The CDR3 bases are TGTGCCAGCAGGCATTCAGATACGCAGTATTTT. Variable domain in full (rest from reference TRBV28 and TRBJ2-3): DVKVTQSSRYLVKRTGEKVFLECVQDMDHENMFWYRQDPGLGLRLIYFSYDVKMKEKGDIPEGYSVSREKKERFSLILESASTNQTSMYLCASRHSDTQYFGPGTRLTVL.

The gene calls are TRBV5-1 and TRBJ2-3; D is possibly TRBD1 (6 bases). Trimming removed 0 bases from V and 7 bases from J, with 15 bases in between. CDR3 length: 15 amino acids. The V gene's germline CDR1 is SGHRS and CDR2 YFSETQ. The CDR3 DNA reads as TGCGCCAGCAGCTTGGAGGGGGTCTACCGTTATACGCAGTATTTT. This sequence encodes CASSLEGVYRYTQYF.

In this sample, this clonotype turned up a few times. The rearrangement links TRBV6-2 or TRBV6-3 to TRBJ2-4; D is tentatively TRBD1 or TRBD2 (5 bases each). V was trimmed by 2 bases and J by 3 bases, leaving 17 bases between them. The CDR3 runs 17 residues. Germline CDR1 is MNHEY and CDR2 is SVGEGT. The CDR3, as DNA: TGTGCCAGCAGTTACCCCCCCGGGGCCCGATTCAAAAACATTCAGTACTTC. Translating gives CASSYPPGARFKNIQYF.

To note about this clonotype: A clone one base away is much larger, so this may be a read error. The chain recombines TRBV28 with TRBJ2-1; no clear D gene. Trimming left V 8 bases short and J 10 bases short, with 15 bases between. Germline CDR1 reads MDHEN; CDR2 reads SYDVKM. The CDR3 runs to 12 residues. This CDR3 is CASGPLSREQFF. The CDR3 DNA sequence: TGTGCCAGCGGCCCTCTTTCTAGGGAGCAGTTCTTC. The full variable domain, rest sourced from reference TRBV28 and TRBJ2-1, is DVKVTQSSRYLVKRTGEKVFLECVQDMDHENMFWYRQDPGLGLRLIYFSYDVKMKEKGDIPEGYSVSREKKERFSLILESASTNQTSMYLCASGPLSREQFFGPGTRLTVL.

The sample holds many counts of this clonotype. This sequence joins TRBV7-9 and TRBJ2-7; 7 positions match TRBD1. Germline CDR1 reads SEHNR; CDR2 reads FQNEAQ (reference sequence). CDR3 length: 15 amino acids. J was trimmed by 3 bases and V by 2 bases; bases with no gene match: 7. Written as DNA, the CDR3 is TGTGCCAGCAGCTTAATTTGGGACAGCAACTACGAGCAGTACTTC. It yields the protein CASSLIWDSNYEQYF.

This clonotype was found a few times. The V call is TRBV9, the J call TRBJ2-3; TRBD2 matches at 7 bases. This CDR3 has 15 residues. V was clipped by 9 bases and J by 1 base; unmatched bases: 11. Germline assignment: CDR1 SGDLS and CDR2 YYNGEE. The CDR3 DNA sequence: TGTGCCAAATCTCTAGCGGAGCCTGGCACAGATACGCAGTATTTT. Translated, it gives CAKSLAEPGTDTQYF.

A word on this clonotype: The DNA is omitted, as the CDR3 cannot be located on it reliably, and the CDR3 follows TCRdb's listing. The CDR3 loop is CSVFRAGELFFF. The chain employs TRBV29-1 and TRBJ2-2; the table's D call TRBD1 went unverified against the DNA. The germline V gene encodes CDR1 SQVTM and CDR2 ANQGSEA. Ends included, the CDR3 has 12 residues.

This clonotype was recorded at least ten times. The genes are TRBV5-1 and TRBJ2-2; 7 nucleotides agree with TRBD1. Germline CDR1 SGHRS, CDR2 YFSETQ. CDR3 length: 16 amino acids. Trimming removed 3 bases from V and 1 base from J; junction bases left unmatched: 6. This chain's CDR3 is CASSWFRGKNTGELFF. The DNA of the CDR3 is TGCGCCAGCAGCTGGTTCAGGGGGAAGAACACCGGGGAGCTGTTTTTT.

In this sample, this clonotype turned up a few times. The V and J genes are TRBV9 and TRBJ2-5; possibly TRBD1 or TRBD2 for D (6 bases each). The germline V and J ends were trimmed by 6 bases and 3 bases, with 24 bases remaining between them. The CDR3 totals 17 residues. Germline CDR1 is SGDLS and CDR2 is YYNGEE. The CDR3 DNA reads TGTGCCAGCACCGCCGAGGGGGGCAGGTTGATTGAAGAGACCCAGTACTTC. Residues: CASTAEGGRLIEETQYF.